Listed here are 28 T cell receptor beta chains from one sample, sequenced in a study of blood T cell repertoires in COVID-19. The assay was immunoSEQ multiplex PCR, and TCRdb's table has in-frame clones only and misses some. The sample records more than 200,000 clones, around 88% being singletons. The sequenced sample was peripheral blood. Receptor source: a woman aged 30 to 39 with COVID-19, enrolled during active disease.

CDR3: CASSYGGLAGETQYF. For the CDR3, the DNA is TGTGCCAGCAGTTACGGCGGACTAGCGGGAGAGACCCAGTACTTC. The rearrangement links TRBV6-2 or TRBV6-3 to TRBJ2-5, with 11 positions matching TRBD2. Germline lookup yields CDR1 MNHEY and CDR2 SVGEGT. This CDR3 has 15 amino acids. Unmatched junction bases numbered 3, after V lost 2 bases and J lost 4 bases.

The chain has TRBV5-1 and TRBJ2-2, with 9 bases aligning to TRBD1. The junction had 10 bases not matched to a gene; V was cut back by 4 bases and J by 6 bases. CDR1 SGHRS and CDR2 YFSETQ come from the germline V gene. The CDR3 length is 16 residues. In DNA, the CDR3 is TGCGCCAGCAGCGAACAGGGGGCGCGATATCCCGGGGAGCTGTTTTTT. Encoded protein: CASSEQGARYPGELFF.

The chain combines TRBV6-5 with TRBJ2-3; unclear D gene. Trimming shortened V by 7 bases and J by 4 bases, and 9 bases separated the two germline ends. There are 12 residues in the CDR3. Looked up from germline, CDR1 is MNHEY and CDR2 is SVGAGI. Here the CDR3 DNA reads TGTGCCAGCACAGGATCCGCAGATACGCAGTATTTT. Translated: CASTGSADTQYF.

This chain uses TRBV5-1 with TRBJ2-5; 8 nucleotides line up with TRBD1. The J segment lost 5 bases and the V segment lost 4 bases, leaving 7 bases of the junction unmatched. This CDR3 spans 14 amino acids. Germline assignment: CDR1 SGHRS and CDR2 YFSETQ. DNA for the CDR3: TGCGCCAGCAGCACGGGACAGGTGGACGAGACCCAGTACTTC. It codes for CASSTGQVDETQYF.

The sample holds one count of this clone. The CDR3 loop reads CASGLGSGTVSNLYNEQFF. In nucleotides, the CDR3 is TGTGCTAGTGGTTTGGGATCCGGGACAGTCTCCAACCTTTACAATGAGCAGTTCTTC. The chain uses TRBV12-5 and TRBJ2-1; 7 bases fit TRBD1. The junction had 16 bases not matched to a gene; V was cut back by 1 base and J by 4 bases. CDR1 LGHNT and CDR2 FRNRAP come from the germline V gene. The CDR3 runs to 19 residues.

This chain uses TRBV6-5 with TRBJ1-3; D is uncertain. This CDR3 is 11 amino acids long. V was shortened by 7 bases and J by 4 bases, with 5 bases between the two germline ends. From germline, CDR1 is MNHEY and CDR2 SVGAGI. The CDR3 protein is CASTSGNTIYF. The DNA for the CDR3 is TGTGCCAGCACGTCGGGAAACACCATATATTTT.

The V call is TRBV5-1, the J call TRBJ2-3, with 15 bases matching TRBD2. Germline loops: CDR1 SGHRS, CDR2 YFSETQ. This CDR3 spans 18 amino acids. Losses at the gene ends were 7 bases for V and 1 base for J; bases not matched to a gene: 10. The CDR3 here is CASSGGLAGGRGTDTQYF. The CDR3 region has the DNA TGCGCCAGCTCGGGAGGACTAGCGGGGGGGCGGGGCACAGATACGCAGTATTTT.

This chain uses TRBV28 with TRBJ2-3; tentative D call: TRBD2 (5 bases). V lost 5 bases and J 2 bases, leaving 8 bases between the germline ends. The germline V gene has CDR1 MDHEN and CDR2 SYDVKM. The CDR3 is 13 amino acids. CDR3 bases: TGTGCCAGCAGTGAGGGAACCACAGATACGCAGTATTTT. It translates to CASSEGTTDTQYF.

The chain combines TRBV11-2 with TRBJ1-6; tentative D call: TRBD1 (5 bases). This CDR3 contains 16 residues. The V gene's germline CDR1 is SGHAT and CDR2 FQNNGV. V lost 3 bases and J lost 4, with 13 bases in between. This CDR3 reads CASSFGAASYNSPLHF. The CDR3 DNA is TGTGCCAGCAGCTTTGGGGCAGCCTCTTATAATTCACCCCTCCACTTT.

This clone was counted between two and nine times. The chain recombines TRBV2 with TRBJ2-7, with 8 bases identical to TRBD1. The junction had 4 bases not matched to a gene; V was cut back by 4 bases and J by 2 bases. CDR1 SNHLY and CDR2 FYNNEI come from the germline V gene. The CDR3 is 14 residues long. CDR3 bases: TGTGCCAGCAGTGTAGAACAGGGGGCCTACGAGCAGTACTTC. Translating gives CASSVEQGAYEQYF.

In its sample, this clone was seen once. It may be a read error: a sequence one base away is much more abundant. This sequence joins TRBV11-2 and TRBJ2-7, with D perhaps TRBD1 (5 bases). Trimming shortened V by 5 bases and J by 0 bases, and 8 bases separated the two germline ends. Germline V gives CDR1 SGHAT, CDR2 FQNNGV. The CDR3 extends over 13 amino acids. The CDR3 reads CASSPDISYEQYF. As DNA, the CDR3 is TGTGCCAGCAGCCCGGACATCTCCTACGAGCAGTACTTC.

This rearrangement joins TRBV28 to TRBJ1-5, with a possible D match to TRBD1 (6 bases). The germline V and J ends were trimmed by 2 bases and 2 bases, with 13 bases remaining between them. Germline V lookup: CDR1 MDHEN, CDR2 SYDVKM. This CDR3 region has 16 residues. CDR3 sequence: CASSLNRGAGNQPQHF. In nucleotides, the CDR3 is TGTGCCAGCAGTTTAAACCGGGGGGCTGGCAATCAGCCCCAGCATTTT.

The chain is built from TRBV3-1 (or the pseudogene TRBV3-2) and TRBJ2-7; tentatively, D is TRBD2 (6 bases). Germline CDR1 reads LGHDT; CDR2 reads YNNKEL (reference sequence). Between the trimmed V and J ends, which lost 0 bases and 3 bases, there was a span of 12 bases. The CDR3 runs 15 residues. In nucleotides, the CDR3 is TGTGCCAGCAGCCAAGATCTAACTAGCTGCTACGAGCAGTACGTC. It codes for CASSQDLTSCYEQYV.

This chain uses TRBV18 with TRBJ2-1; TRBD2 matches at 7 bases. V lost 6 bases, J lost 6 bases, and 14 bases stayed unmatched. The CDR3 is made up of 16 amino acids. CDR1 KGHSH and CDR2 LQKENI come from the germline V gene. The CDR3 loop reads CASSRRAGLRFNEQFF. The CDR3 DNA is TGTGCCAGCTCGCGACGAGCGGGGTTAAGGTTCAATGAGCAGTTCTTC.

The chain employs TRBV5-1 and TRBJ1-1; no clear D. Germline CDR1 is SGHRS and CDR2 is YFSETQ. Trimming pared 0 bases from V and 5 bases from J, leaving 8 bases between. The CDR3 is made up of 13 amino acids. CDR3 nucleotides: TGCGCCAGCAGCTTGGGCTCGGGGACTGAAGCTTTCTTT. Translating it yields CASSLGSGTEAFF.

J is TRBJ2-7 and V is TRBV2, with 7 positions matching TRBD1. Germline CDR1 SNHLY, CDR2 FYNNEI. V lost 6 bases and J lost 5; bases outside the gene matches: 4. The CDR3 is 12 residues long. The CDR3 region is CASRAGGDEQYF. CDR3 DNA sequence: TGTGCCAGCAGGGCAGGGGGAGACGAGCAGTACTTC.

The CDR3 loop reads CASSYRTGWLSDYGYTF. DNA of the CDR3: TGTGCCAGCAGTTATCGGACAGGGTGGCTTTCGGACTATGGCTACACCTTC. The V and J genes are TRBV5-8 and TRBJ1-2; 8 bases map to TRBD1. Trimming removed 5 bases from V and 3 bases from J; junction bases left unmatched: 15. This CDR3 is 17 amino acids long. CDR1 is SGHTS, CDR2 YDEGEE, per germline.

This CDR3 is CASSPAGGGTGELFF. CDR3 nucleotides: TGTGCCAGCAGCCCGGCTGGCGGGGGGACCGGGGAGCTGTTTTTT. The chain joins TRBV4-2 to TRBJ2-2, with 8 nucleotides matching TRBD2. CDR1 and CDR2 from the germline V gene are LGHNA and YNFKEQ. The CDR3 length is 15 residues. V gave up 4 bases and J gave up 5 bases; unmatched junction bases: 6.

This clone came up a few times. This chain uses TRBV6-2 or TRBV6-3 with TRBJ2-5; weak D call: TRBD1 (7 bases). The CDR3 runs 16 residues. V lost 0 bases to trimming and J lost 4 bases, with 15 bases between them. Germline-derived CDR1 and CDR2 are MNHEY and SVGEGT. In DNA form, the CDR3 reads TGTGCCAGCAGTTACTCCGGTCCCCAGGGGGGAGAGACCCAGTACTTC. Its protein is CASSYSGPQGGETQYF.

This clone was found once. V usage is TRBV6-1 and J usage is TRBJ1-2; no clear D gene. The CDR3 has 13 amino acids. Germline V lookup: CDR1 MNHNS, CDR2 SASEGT. V dropped 2 bases and J dropped 3 bases, with 7 bases sitting between them. This CDR3 is CASSETVDYGYTF. For the CDR3, the DNA is TGTGCCAGCAGTGAAACGGTCGACTATGGCTACACCTTC.

The chain recombines TRBV6-1 with TRBJ2-4, with D tentatively TRBD1 (6 bases). CDR1 is MNHNS and CDR2 is SASEGT in the germline V gene. Trimming pared 4 bases from V and 1 base from J, leaving 14 bases between. The CDR3 consists of 16 residues. The CDR3 DNA reads TGTGCCAGCAGTGTCAACAGGGTAGTTGCCAAAAACATTCAGTACTTC. Its translation: CASSVNRVVAKNIQYF.

This clone was detected once. The J gene is TRBJ2-1, the V gene TRBV5-4; maybe TRBD1 (6 bases). The germline CDR1 and CDR2 sequences are SGHNT and YYREEE (reference sequence). The CDR3 runs 13 residues. V lost 8 bases to trimming and J lost 4 bases, with 13 bases between them. CDR3 nucleotides: TGTGCCAGTAACCTAGGGGGATACAATGAGCAGTTCTTC. Encoded protein: CASNLGGYNEQFF.

The chain carries TRBV30 and TRBJ1-2, with 11 nucleotides matching TRBD1. CDR3 size: 16 residues. The ends lost 3 bases at V and 7 bases at J; junction bases unmatched: 13. CDR1 is GTSNPN, CDR2 SVGIG, per germline (reference sequence). The CDR3 region is CAWSVTRTGGSGGYTF. As DNA, the CDR3 is TGTGCCTGGAGCGTAACCCGGACAGGGGGCAGCGGTGGCTACACCTTC.

The V gene is TRBV3-1 (or the pseudogene TRBV3-2), the J gene TRBJ2-1; 15 bases agree with TRBD2. There are 19 residues in the CDR3. V trimming: 0 bases; J trimming: 2 bases; junction bases outside the gene matches: 5. The germline CDR1 and CDR2 sequences are LGHDT and YNNKEL (reference sequence). The DNA for the CDR3 is TGTGCCAGCAGCCAAGATCGGGGGACTAGCGGGAGGACCTACAATGAGCAGTTCTTC. This gives the protein CASSQDRGTSGRTYNEQFF.

This clone was observed a single time. CDR3 sequence: CASSGRPNYGYTF. CDR3 bases: TGTGCCAGCAGTGGCCGCCCGAACTATGGCTACACCTTC. The chain has TRBV6-2 or TRBV6-3 and TRBJ1-2, with D unclear. V was shortened by 5 bases and J by 2 bases, with 9 bases between the two germline ends. Germline CDR1 and CDR2: MNHEY and SVGEGT. This CDR3 is 13 amino acids long.

V and J are TRBV24-1 and TRBJ2-2; a weak D match, TRBD1 (5 bases). Germline CDR1 and CDR2: KGHDR and SFDVKD. CDR3 length: 15 residues. The V gene lost 7 bases and the J gene lost 6 bases, with 17 bases spanning the gap. For the CDR3, the DNA is TGTGCCACCAGCTCAGGGCCCGCATCCGCCGGGGAGCTGTTTTTT. Its translation is CATSSGPASAGELFF.

This clone was counted a few times. The rearrangement joins TRBV7-8 to TRBJ1-5, with a weak D call TRBD1 (6 bases). The CDR3 length is 17 residues. CDR1 and CDR2 (germline): SGHVS, FQNEAQ. Trimming removed 0 bases from V and 3 bases from J, with 15 bases in between. CDR3 residues: CASSLAFGDKINQPQHF. The CDR3 bases are TGTGCCAGCAGCTTAGCGTTTGGGGACAAGATCAATCAGCCCCAGCATTTT.

The chain combines TRBV7-6 with TRBJ2-2; 14 bases are a match to TRBD2. Germline V lookup: CDR1 SGHVS, CDR2 FNYEAQ. CDR3 length: 18 residues. V was clipped by 4 bases and J by 4 bases; unmatched bases: 8. Here the CDR3 reads CASSSRLAGGPGTGELFF. As DNA, the CDR3 is TGTGCCAGCAGCTCCCGACTAGCGGGGGGGCCCGGCACCGGGGAGCTGTTTTTT.